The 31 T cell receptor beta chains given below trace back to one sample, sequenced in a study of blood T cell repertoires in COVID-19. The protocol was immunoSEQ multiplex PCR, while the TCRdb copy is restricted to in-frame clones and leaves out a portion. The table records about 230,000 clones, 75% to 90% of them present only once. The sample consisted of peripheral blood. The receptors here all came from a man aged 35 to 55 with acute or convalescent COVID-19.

CDR3 sequence: CASSSPGGQETQYF. The CDR3 DNA reads as TGTGCCAGCAGCTCCCCTGGGGGGCAAGAGACCCAGTACTTC. V and J are TRBV5-6 and TRBJ2-5; perhaps TRBD2 as D (6 bases). CDR3 length: 14 residues. The germline V gene encodes CDR1 SGHDT and CDR2 YYEEEE. Trimming left V 3 bases short and J 2 bases short, with 11 bases between.

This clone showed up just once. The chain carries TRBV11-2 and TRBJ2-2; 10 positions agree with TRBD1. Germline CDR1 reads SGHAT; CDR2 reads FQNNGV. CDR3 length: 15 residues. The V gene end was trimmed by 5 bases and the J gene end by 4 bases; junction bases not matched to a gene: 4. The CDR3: CASSNRDRGTGELFF. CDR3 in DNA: TGTGCCAGCAGCAACCGGGACAGGGGCACCGGGGAGCTGTTTTTT.

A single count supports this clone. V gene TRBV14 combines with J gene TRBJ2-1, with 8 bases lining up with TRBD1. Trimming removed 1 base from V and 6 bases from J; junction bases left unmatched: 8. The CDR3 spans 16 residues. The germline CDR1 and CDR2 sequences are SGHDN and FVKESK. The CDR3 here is CASSQGYGQGSNEQFF. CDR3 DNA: TGTGCCAGCAGCCAAGGTTACGGACAGGGTTCCAATGAGCAGTTCTTC.

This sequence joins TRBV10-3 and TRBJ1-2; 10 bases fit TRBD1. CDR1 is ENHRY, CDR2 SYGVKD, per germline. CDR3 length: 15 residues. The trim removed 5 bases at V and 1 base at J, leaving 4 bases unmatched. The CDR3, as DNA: TGTGCCATCAGTCCGACAGGGGGCATTAACTATGGCTACACCTTC. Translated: CAISPTGGINYGYTF.

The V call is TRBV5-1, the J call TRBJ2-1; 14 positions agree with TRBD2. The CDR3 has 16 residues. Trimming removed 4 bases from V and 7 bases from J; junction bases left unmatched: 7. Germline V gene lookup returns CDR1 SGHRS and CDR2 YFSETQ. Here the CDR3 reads CASSVGTSGRGNEQFF. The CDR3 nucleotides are TGCGCCAGCAGCGTCGGGACTAGCGGGAGAGGGAATGAGCAGTTCTTC.

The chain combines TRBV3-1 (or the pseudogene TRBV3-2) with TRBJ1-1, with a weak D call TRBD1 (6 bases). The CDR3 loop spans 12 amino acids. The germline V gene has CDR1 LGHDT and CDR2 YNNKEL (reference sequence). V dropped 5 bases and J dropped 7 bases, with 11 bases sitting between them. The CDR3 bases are TGTGCCAGCAGCTTCTTCAGGGGTGAAGCTTTCTTT. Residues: CASSFFRGEAFF.

DNA of the CDR3: TGTGCCAGCAGCCGTGCAGACACTGAAGCTTTCTTT. This encodes CASSRADTEAFF. The chain has TRBV5-4 and TRBJ1-1; unclear D gene. The V gene lost 4 bases and the J gene lost 3 bases, with 7 bases spanning the gap. From germline, CDR1 is SGHNT and CDR2 YYREEE (reference sequence). This CDR3 has 12 amino acids.

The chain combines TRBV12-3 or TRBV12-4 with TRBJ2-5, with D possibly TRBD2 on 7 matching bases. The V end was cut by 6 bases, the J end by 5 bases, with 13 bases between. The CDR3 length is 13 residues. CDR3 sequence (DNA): TGTGCCAGCAGCGGGGGGCTTACGGAGACCCAGTACTTC. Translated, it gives CASSGGLTETQYF.

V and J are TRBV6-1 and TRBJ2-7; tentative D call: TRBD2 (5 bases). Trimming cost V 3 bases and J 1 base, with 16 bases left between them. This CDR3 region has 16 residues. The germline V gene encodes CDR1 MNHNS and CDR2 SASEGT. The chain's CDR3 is CASSDIPRTGSYEQYF. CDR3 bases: TGTGCCAGCAGTGACATCCCTCGGACGGGATCCTACGAGCAGTACTTC.

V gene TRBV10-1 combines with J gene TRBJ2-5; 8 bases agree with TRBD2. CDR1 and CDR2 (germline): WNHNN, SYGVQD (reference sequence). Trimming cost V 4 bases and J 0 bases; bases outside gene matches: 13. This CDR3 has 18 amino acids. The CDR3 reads CASSVTRQASGYQETQYF. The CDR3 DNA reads TGCGCCAGCAGTGTTACCCGGCAGGCTAGCGGGTACCAAGAGACCCAGTACTTC.

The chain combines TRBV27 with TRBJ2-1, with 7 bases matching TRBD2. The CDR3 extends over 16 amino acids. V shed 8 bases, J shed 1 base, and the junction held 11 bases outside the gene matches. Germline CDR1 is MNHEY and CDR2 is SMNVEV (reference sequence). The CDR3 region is CASSAHGGGSYNEQFF. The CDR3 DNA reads TGTGCCAGCTCAGCCCATGGGGGGGGGTCCTACAATGAGCAGTTCTTC.

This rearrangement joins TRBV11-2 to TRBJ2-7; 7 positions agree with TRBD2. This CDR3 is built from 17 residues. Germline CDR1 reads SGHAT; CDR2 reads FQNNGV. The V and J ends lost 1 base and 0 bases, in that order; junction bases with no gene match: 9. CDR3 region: CASSLVFGRGSSYEQYF. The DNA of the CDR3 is TGTGCCAGCAGCTTAGTGTTTGGGCGGGGGAGCTCCTACGAGCAGTACTTC.

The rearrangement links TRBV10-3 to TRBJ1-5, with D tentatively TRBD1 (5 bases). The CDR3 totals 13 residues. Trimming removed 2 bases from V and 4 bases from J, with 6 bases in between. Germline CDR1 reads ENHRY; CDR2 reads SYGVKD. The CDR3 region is CAISEDRNQPQHF. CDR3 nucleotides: TGTGCCATCAGTGAGGACAGAAATCAGCCCCAGCATTTT.

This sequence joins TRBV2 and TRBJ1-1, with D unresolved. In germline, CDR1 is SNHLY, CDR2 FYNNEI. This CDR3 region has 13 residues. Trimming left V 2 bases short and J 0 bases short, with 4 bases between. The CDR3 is CASSEYMNTEAFF. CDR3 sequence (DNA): TGTGCCAGCAGTGAATACATGAACACTGAAGCTTTCTTT.

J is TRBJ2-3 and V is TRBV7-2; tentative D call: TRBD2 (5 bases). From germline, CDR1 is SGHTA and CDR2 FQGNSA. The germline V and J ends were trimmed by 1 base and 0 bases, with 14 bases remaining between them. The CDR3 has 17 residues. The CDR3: CASSLGWLALSTDTQYF. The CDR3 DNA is TGTGCCAGCAGCTTAGGCTGGCTAGCACTAAGCACAGATACGCAGTATTTT.

The CDR3 DNA is TGTGCCAGCAGTGTACAGACAATTAACGGCTACACCTTC. This encodes CASSVQTINGYTF. The J gene is TRBJ1-2, the V gene TRBV2, with D unresolved. The CDR3 totals 13 residues. Trimming left V 4 bases short and J 8 bases short, with 14 bases between. Germline V gene sequence: CDR1 SNHLY, CDR2 FYNNEI.

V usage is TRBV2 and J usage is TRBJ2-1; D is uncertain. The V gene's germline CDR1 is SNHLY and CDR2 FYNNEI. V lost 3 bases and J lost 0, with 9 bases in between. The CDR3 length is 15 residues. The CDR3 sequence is CASSEAVTSYNEQFF. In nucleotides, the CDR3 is TGTGCCAGCAGTGAGGCGGTTACCTCCTACAATGAGCAGTTCTTC.

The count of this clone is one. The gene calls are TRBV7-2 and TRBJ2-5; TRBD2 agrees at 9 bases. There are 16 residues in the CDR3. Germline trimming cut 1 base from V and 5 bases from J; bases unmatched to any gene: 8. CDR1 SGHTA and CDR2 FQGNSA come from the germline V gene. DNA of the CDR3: TGTGCCAGCAGCTTAGGCCTAGCGGGACCTCTGGAGACCCAGTACTTC. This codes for CASSLGLAGPLETQYF.

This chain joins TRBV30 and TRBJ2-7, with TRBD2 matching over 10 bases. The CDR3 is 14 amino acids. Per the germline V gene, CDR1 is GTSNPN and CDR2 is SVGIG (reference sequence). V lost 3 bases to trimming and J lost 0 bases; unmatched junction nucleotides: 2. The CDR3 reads CAWRLAGVSYEQYF. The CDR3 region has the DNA TGTGCCTGGAGGCTAGCGGGAGTCTCCTACGAGCAGTACTTC.

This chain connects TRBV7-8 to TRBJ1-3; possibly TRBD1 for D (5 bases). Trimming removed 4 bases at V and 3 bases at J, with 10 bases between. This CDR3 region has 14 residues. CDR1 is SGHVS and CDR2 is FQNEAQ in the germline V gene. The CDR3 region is CASSYDSYGNTIYF. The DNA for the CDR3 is TGTGCCAGCAGCTACGACAGCTATGGAAACACCATATATTTT.

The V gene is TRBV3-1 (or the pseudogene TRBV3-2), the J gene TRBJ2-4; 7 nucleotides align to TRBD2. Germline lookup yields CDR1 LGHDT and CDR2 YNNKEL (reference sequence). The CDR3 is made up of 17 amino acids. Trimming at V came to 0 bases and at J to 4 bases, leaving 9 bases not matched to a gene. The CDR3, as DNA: TGTGCCAGCAGCCAAGAAGGGTACGAGCGGGATAAAAACATTCAGTACTTC. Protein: CASSQEGYERDKNIQYF.

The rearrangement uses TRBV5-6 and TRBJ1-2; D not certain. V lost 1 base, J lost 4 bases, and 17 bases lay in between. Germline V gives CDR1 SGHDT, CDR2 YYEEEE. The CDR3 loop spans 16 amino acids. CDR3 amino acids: CASSLTRGEPSYGYTF. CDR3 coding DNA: TGTGCCAGCAGCTTGACGCGCGGGGAGCCCTCCTATGGCTACACCTTC. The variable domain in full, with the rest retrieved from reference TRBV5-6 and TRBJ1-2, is DAGVTQSPTHLIKTRGQQVTLRCSPKSGHDTVSWYQQALGQGPQFIFQYYEEEERQRGNFPDRFSGHQFPNYSSELNVNALLLGDSALYLCASSLTRGEPSYGYTFGSGTRLTVV.

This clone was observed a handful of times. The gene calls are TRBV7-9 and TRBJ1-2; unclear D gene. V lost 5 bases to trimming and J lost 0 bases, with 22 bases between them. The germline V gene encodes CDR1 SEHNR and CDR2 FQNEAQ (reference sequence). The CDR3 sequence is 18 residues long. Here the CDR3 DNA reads TGTGCCAGCAGCCTAATCCGCGGTGAGGCCAACGCTAACTATGGCTACACCTTC. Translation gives CASSLIRGEANANYGYTF.

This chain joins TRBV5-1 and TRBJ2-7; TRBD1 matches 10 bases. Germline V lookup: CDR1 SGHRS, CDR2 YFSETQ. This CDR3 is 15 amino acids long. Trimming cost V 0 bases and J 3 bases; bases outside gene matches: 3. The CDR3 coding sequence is TGCGCCAGCAGCTTGGGGGGACAGGGGTTCTACGAGCAGTACTTC. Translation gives CASSLGGQGFYEQYF.

As DNA, the CDR3 is TGTGCCAGCGTCGGGTCAGGGCAGCGTAATGAAAAACTGTTTTTT. This codes for CASVGSGQRNEKLFF. The V call is TRBV2, the J call TRBJ1-4; possible D gene TRBD1, 5 bases. V lost 8 bases to trimming and J lost 4 bases, with 17 bases between them. The CDR3 extends over 15 amino acids. The V gene's germline CDR1 is SNHLY and CDR2 FYNNEI.

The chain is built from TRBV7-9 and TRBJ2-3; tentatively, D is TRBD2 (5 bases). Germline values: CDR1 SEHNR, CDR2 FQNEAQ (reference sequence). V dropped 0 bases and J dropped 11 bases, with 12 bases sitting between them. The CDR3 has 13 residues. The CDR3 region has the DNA TGTGCCAGCAGCTTAGCGGGAGCAGAGAAGCAGTATTTT. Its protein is CASSLAGAEKQYF. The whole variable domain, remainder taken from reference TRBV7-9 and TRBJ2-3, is DTGVSQNPRHKITKRGQNVTFRCDPISEHNRLYWYRQTLGQGPEFLTYFQNEAQLEKSRLLSDRFSAERPKGSFSTLEIQRTEQGDSAMYLCASSLAGAEKQYFGPGTRLTVL.

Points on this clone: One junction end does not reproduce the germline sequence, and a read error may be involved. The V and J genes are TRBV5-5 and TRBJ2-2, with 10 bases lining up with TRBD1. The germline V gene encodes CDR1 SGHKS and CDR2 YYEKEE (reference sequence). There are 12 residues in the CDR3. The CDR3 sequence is CASSPTGGGLDF. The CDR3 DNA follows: TGTGCCAGCAGCCCGACAGGGGGCGGACTGGATTTT. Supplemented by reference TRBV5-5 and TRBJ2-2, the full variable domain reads DAGVTQSPTHLIKTRGQQVTLRCSPISGHKSVSWYQQVLGQGPQFIFQYYEKEERGRGNFPDRFSARQFPNYSSELNVNALLLGDSALYLCASSPTGGGLDFGEGSRLTVL.

This chain's CDR3 is CASSQDKPGGYEQYF. The CDR3 DNA is TGCGCCAGCAGCCAAGACAAGCCAGGGGGGTACGAGCAGTACTTC. The V gene is TRBV4-3, the J gene TRBJ2-7, with a possible D match to TRBD1 (7 bases). Looked up from germline, CDR1 is LGHNA and CDR2 is YSLEER. This CDR3 has 15 amino acids. Trimming took 0 bases from V and 4 from J, leaving 13 bases between them.

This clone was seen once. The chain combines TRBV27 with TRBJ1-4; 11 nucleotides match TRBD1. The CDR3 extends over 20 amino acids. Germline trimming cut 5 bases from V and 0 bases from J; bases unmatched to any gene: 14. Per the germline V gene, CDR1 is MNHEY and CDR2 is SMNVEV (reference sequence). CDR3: CASSPQSPGTGGATNEKLFF. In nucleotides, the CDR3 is TGTGCCAGCAGTCCCCAGAGTCCCGGGACAGGGGGTGCAACTAATGAAAAACTGTTTTTT.

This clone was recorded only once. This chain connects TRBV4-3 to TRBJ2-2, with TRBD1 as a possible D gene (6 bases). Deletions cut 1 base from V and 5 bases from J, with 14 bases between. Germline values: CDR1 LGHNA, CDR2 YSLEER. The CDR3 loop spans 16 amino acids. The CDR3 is CASSQAGIQGTGELFF. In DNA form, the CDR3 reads TGCGCCAGCAGCCAAGCCGGTATACAGGGAACCGGGGAGCTGTTTTTT.

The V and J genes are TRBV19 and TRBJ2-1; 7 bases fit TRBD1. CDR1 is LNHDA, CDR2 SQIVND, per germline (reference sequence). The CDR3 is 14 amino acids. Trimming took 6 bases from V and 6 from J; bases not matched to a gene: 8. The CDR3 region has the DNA TGTGCCAGTAGCAGACAGGGTGGTGGCAATGAGCAGTTCTTC. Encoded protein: CASSRQGGGNEQFF.